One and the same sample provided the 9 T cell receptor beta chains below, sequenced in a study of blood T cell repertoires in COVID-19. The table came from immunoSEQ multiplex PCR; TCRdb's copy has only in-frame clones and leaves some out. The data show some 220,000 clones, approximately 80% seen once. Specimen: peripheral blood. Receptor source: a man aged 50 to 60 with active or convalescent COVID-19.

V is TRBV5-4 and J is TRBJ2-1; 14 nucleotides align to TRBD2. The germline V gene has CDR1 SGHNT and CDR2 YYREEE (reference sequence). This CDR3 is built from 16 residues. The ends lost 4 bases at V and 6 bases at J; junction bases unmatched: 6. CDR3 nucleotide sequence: TGTGCCAGCAGCAAACCCGGGACTAGCGGGAGCAATGAGCAGTTCTTC. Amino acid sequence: CASSKPGTSGSNEQFF.

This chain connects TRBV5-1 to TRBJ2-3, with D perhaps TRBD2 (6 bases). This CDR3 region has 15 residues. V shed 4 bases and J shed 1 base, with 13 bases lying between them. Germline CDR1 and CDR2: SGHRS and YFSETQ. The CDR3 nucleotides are TGCGCCAGCAGCCCGCCGGGAGTGGGCACAGATACGCAGTATTTT. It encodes CASSPPGVGTDTQYF.

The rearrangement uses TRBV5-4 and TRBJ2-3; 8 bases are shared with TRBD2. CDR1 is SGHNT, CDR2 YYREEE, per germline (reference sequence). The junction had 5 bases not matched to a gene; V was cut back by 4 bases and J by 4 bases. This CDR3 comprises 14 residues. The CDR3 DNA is TGTGCCAGCAGCACGGGGGGGCGGGCAGATACGCAGTATTTT. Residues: CASSTGGRADTQYF.

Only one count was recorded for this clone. The CDR3 here is CASSIFDRGNEQFF. In nucleotides, the CDR3 is TGTGCCAGTAGTATATTCGACAGGGGAAACGAGCAGTTCTTC. V and J are TRBV19 and TRBJ2-1; 8 bases line up with TRBD1. The CDR3 has 14 amino acids. Germline CDR1 and CDR2: LNHDA and SQIVND (reference sequence). V shed 2 bases and J 10 bases; nucleotides not matched to a gene: 7.

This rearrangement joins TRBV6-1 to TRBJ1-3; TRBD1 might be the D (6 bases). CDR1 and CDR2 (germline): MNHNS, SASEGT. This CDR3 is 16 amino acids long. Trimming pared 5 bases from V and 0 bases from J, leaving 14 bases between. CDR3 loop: CASSKGGLLSGNTIYF. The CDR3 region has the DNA TGTGCCAGCAGTAAAGGGGGACTCCTCTCTGGAAACACCATATATTTT.

The CDR3 region is CASSRQSSGNTIYF. DNA for the CDR3: TGTGCCAGCAGCCGACAGAGCTCTGGAAACACCATATATTTT. V gene TRBV7-9 combines with J gene TRBJ1-3; D might be TRBD1 (5 bases). The CDR3 covers 14 residues. V lost 5 bases to trimming and J lost 0 bases, with 8 bases between them. Germline CDR1 and CDR2: SEHNR and FQNEAQ (reference sequence).

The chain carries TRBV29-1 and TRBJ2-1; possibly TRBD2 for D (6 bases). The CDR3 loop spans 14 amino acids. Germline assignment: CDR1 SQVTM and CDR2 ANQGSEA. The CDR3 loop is CPGGVSHPDNEQFF. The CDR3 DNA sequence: TGCCCCGGAGGGGTGAGTCATCCCGACAATGAGCAGTTCTTC.

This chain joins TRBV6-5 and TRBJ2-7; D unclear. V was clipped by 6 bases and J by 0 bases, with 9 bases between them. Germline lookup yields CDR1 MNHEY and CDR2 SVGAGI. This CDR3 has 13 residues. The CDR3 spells CASRVPSSYEQYV. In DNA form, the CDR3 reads TGTGCCAGCAGGGTACCTAGCTCCTACGAGCAGTACGTC.

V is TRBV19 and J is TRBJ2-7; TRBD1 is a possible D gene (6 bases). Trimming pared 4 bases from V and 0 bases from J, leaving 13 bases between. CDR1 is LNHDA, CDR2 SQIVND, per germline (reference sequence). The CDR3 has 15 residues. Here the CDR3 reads CASSRATGASYEQYV. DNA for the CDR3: TGTGCCAGTAGTAGGGCGACAGGAGCCTCCTACGAGCAGTACGTC.